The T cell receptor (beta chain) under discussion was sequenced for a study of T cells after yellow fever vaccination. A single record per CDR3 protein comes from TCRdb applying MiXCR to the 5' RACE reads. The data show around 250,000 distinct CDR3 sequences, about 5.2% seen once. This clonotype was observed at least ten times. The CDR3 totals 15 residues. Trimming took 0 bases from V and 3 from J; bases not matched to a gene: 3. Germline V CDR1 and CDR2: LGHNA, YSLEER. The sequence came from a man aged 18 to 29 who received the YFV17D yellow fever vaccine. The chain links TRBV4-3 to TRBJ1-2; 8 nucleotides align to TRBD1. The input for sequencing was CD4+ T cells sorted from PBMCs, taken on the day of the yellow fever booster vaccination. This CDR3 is CASSQDQGADYGYTF. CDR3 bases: TGCGCCAGCAGCCAAGATCAGGGGGCGGACTATGGCTACACCTTC.